This T cell receptor (beta chain) was retrieved from a study of response to subunit inactivated influenza vaccine. TCRdb reprocessed the RT-PCR reads with MiXCR, giving one entry per CDR3 protein. The repertoire holds about 540,000 distinct CDR3 sequences, with roughly 23% as singletons. This CDR3 spans 13 amino acids. CDR1 is ENHRY, CDR2 SYGVKD, per germline. The V end lost 5 bases, the J end lost 6 bases, and 14 bases lay between the germline ends. This same sample was also taken into another study, of T cells expressing NK-cell markers. As that report states: Generation of TCR beta cDNA was performed by 5'RACE template switching incorporating UMIs. HCMV seropositivity marked seven of the eight sequenced donors; one was seronegative.

The chain couples TRBV10-3 to TRBJ2-7; perhaps D is TRBD1 or TRBD2 (5 bases each). The TCR comes from a man aged 50 or older who received an inactivated influenza vaccine. Sequenced here: CD4+ T cells sorted from PBMCs, sampled 12 days after vaccination. The CDR3 coding sequence is TGTGCCATCAGTAGGGACGCCGCCTTCGAGCAGTACTTC. As protein: CAISRDAAFEQYF.